What follows are 9 T cell receptor beta chains derived from one specimen sequenced in a study of OX40 agonist ivuxolimab in advanced cancers. Assay used: immunoSEQ multiplex PCR; TCRdb lists only in-frame clones, some missing. The data contain about 76,000 clones, approximately 86% of them seen just once; the ten biggest clones take up around 1.8%. Sequences were derived from CD4+ or CD8+ T cells sorted from blood, sampled in a trial of the OX40 agonist ivuxolimab. These receptor sequences come from an adult with an advanced solid tumor such as melanoma, head and neck, liver or kidney cancer.

The chain carries TRBV6-1 and TRBJ2-1; D remains ambiguous. The CDR3 has 15 amino acids. CDR1 is MNHNS, CDR2 SASEGT, per germline. The germline V and J ends were trimmed by 2 bases and 4 bases, with 12 bases remaining between them. CDR3 nucleotides: TGTGCCAGCAGTGAATCCGGTCGGGTTTACAATGAGCAGTTCTTC. Translating gives CASSESGRVYNEQFF.

The rearrangement joins TRBV7-3 to TRBJ2-6; 9 bases map to TRBD1. V shed 5 bases, J shed 0 bases, and the junction held 5 bases outside the gene matches. This CDR3 has 17 residues. Germline V gene sequence: CDR1 SGHTA, CDR2 FQGTGA. The CDR3: CASSQGQGFSGANVLTF. CDR3 nucleotide sequence: TGTGCCAGCAGCCAGGGACAGGGATTCTCTGGGGCCAACGTCCTGACTTTC.

The V gene is TRBV7-9, the J gene TRBJ2-2; TRBD1 or TRBD2 may be the D gene (7 bases each). The CDR3 loop spans 15 amino acids. In germline, CDR1 is SEHNR, CDR2 FQNEAQ (reference sequence). Trimming took 6 bases from V and 1 from J, leaving 12 bases between them. Here the CDR3 DNA reads TGTGCCAGCAGGGGAGGGACAGTGAACACCGGGGAGCTGTTTTTT. Its translation is CASRGGTVNTGELFF.

V is TRBV10-1 and J is TRBJ2-2; TRBD1 is a possible D gene (5 bases). Germline V gene data show CDR1 as WNHNN and CDR2 as SYGVQD (reference sequence). The ends were cut back, 6 bases at V and 2 bases at J, with 7 bases in the middle. The CDR3 loop spans 13 amino acids. Written as DNA, the CDR3 is TGCGCCAGCAGCGGACACAACACCGGGGAGCTGTTTTTT. Translation gives CASSGHNTGELFF.

The chain uses TRBV27 and TRBJ2-5; 7 bases are a match to TRBD2. The CDR3 length is 17 residues. Germline assignment: CDR1 MNHEY and CDR2 SMNVEV (reference sequence). The V and J ends lost 6 bases and 4 bases, in that order; junction bases with no gene match: 17. The CDR3 here is CASSQKLGNPGGETQYF. DNA of the CDR3: TGTGCCAGCAGCCAGAAATTGGGTAACCCGGGAGGAGAGACCCAGTACTTC.

The chain has TRBV5-4 and TRBJ1-3; 10 bases agree with TRBD1. With V trimmed by 4 bases and J by 1 base, 8 bases remained unmatched. The CDR3 loop spans 17 amino acids. Germline assignment: CDR1 SGHNT and CDR2 YYREEE (reference sequence). The CDR3 protein is CASSSDRGRFSGNTIYF. CDR3 DNA sequence: TGTGCCAGCAGCAGTGACAGGGGGCGCTTTTCTGGAAACACCATATATTTT.

The V and J genes are TRBV7-2 and TRBJ2-7; D ambiguous. The CDR3 contains 15 residues. V gave up 5 bases and J gave up 4 bases, with 18 bases separating them. CDR1 SGHTA and CDR2 FQGNSA come from the germline V gene. CDR3: CASSPSGVNKYEQYF. The CDR3 region has the DNA TGTGCCAGCAGCCCCAGTGGGGTAAATAAGTACGAGCAGTACTTC. The whole variable domain, filled in from reference TRBV7-2 and TRBJ2-7, reads GAGVSQSPSNKVTEKGKDVELRCDPISGHTALYWYRQSLGQGLEFLIYFQGNSAPDKSGLPSDRFSAERTGGSVSTLTIQRTQQEDSAVYLCASSPSGVNKYEQYFGPGTRLTVT.

The chain carries TRBV28 and TRBJ2-2; tentatively, D is TRBD2 (5 bases). The V gene's germline CDR1 is MDHEN and CDR2 SYDVKM. Trimming removed 10 bases at V and 4 bases at J, with 19 bases between. The CDR3 length is 15 residues. The DNA of the CDR3 is TGTGCCACCCCCCAGAGGGCCGGAATCACCGGGGAGCTGTTTTTT. As protein: CATPQRAGITGELFF.

This clone was recorded a few times. A junction end diverges from the germline sequence, so it may reflect a read error. The rearrangement joins TRBV11-2 to TRBJ2-1; 7 bases fit TRBD2. This CDR3 spans 15 amino acids. The germline V gene encodes CDR1 SGHAT and CDR2 FQNNGV. CDR3 loop: CASSLLLGGYSEQFF. CDR3 sequence (DNA): TGTGCCAGCAGCTTACTGCTGGGGGGGTACAGTGAGCAGTTCTTC.